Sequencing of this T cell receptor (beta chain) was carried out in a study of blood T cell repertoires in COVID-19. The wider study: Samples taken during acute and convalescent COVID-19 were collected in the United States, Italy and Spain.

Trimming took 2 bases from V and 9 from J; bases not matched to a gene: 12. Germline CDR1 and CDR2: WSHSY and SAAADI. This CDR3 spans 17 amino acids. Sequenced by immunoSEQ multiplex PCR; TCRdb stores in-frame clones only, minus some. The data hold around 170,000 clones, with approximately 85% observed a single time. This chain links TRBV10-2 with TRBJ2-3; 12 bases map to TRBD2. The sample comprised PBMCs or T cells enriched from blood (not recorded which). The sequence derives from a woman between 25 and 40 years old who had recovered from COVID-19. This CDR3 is CASSERKTSGRANTQYF. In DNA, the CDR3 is TGCGCCAGCAGTGAGCGCAAGACTAGCGGGAGAGCGAACACGCAGTATTTT.